The clone carrying this T cell receptor (beta chain) was counted between two and nine times. Its antigen remains unidentified. This CDR3 comprises 16 residues. Looked up from germline, CDR1 is SGDLS and CDR2 is YYNGEE. After removal of 0 bases from V and 1 base from J, the junction contained 1 base not matched to a gene. The record originates from a study of beta chain features in type 1 diabetes. General observations from the study: Type 1 diabetes patients had TCRB CDR3s that were shorter (moderately but significantly so) in all four CD4+ subsets. The naive, central memory and Treg TCRB repertoires showed an apparent similarity that was greater among patients than among healthy donors.

Expressed TCRB transcripts were sequenced, since all the RNA that had been isolated was reverse transcribed. Sequencing used immunoSEQ multiplex PCR; TCRdb keeps in-frame clones, though not all of them. The repertoire holds approximately 730,000 clones, with roughly 12% as singletons. Cells sorted by CD45RO/CCR7/CD25/CD127/CD95/CD27 comprised CD4+ naive, central memory, regulatory and stem cell-like memory cells. The sequenced sample was naive CD4+ T cells from blood. The origin of this receptor is a man in his late teens or twenties with type 1 diabetes. The chain carries TRBV9 and TRBJ2-2, with 9 bases identical to TRBD2. The CDR3 here is CASSVGTSVNTGELFF. DNA of the CDR3: TGTGCCAGCAGCGTAGGGACTAGCGTGAACACCGGGGAGCTGTTTTTT.